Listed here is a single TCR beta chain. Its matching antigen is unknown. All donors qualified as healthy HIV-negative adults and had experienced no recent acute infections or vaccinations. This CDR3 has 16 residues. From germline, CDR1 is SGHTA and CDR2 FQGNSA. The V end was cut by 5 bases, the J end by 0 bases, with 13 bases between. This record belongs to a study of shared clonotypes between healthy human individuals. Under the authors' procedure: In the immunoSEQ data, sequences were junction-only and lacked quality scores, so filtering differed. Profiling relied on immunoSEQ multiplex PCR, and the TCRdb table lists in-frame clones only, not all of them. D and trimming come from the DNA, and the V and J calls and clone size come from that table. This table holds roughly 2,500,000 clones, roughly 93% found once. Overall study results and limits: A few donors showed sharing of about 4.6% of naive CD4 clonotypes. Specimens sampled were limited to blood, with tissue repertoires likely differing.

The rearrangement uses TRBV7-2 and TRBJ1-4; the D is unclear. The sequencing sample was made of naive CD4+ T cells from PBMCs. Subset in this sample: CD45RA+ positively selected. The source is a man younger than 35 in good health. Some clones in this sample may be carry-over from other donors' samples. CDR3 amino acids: CASSPRKVSTNEKLFF. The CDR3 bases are TGTGCCAGCAGCCCCCGGAAGGTGTCAACTAATGAAAAACTGTTTTTT.